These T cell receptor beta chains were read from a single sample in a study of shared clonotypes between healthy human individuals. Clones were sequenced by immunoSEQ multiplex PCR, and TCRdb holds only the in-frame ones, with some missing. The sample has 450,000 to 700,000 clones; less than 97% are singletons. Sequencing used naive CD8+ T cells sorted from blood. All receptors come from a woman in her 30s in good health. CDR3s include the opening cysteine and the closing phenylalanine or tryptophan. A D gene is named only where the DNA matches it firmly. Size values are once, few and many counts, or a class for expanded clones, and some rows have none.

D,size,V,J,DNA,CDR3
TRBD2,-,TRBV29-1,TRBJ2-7,TGCAGCGTTGTTCCCACTAGCGGGAGGTGGGAGCAGTACTTC,CSVVPTSGRWEQYF
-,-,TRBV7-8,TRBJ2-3,TGTGCCAGCAGCTTAGCGGCGGCTGGGGGCACAGATACGCAGTATTTT,CASSLAAAGGTDTQYF
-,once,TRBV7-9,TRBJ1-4,TGTGCCAGCAGCTCGGGACGTTTTAATGAAAAACTGTTTTTT,CASSSGRFNEKLFF
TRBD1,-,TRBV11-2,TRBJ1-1,TGTGCCAGCAGCTTCCAACAGGGGTACACTGAAGCTTTCTTT,CASSFQQGYTEAFF
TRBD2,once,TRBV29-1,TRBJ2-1,TGCAGCGTCATGGGGGGGGTCTACAATGAGCAGTTCTTC,CSVMGGVYNEQFF
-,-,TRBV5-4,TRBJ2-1,TGTGCCAGCAGCTCCGAAGGTGAGCAGTTCTTC,CASSSEGEQFF
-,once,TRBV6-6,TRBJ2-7,TGTGCCAGCAGCTACTCGGACGGGTACGAGCAGTACTTC,CASSYSDGYEQYF
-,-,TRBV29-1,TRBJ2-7,TGCAGCGTTGGGGCAGGGCTAAACGAGCAGTACTTC,CSVGAGLNEQYF
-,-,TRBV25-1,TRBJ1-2,TGTGCCAGCAGTGAAGTCGATAGGGTCTATGGCTACACCTTC,CASSEVDRVYGYTF
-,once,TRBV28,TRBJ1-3,TGTGCCAGCAGTTTAGGGGACCTTTCATCTGGAAACACCATATATTTT,CASSLGDLSSGNTIYF
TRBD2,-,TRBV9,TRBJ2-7,TGTGCCAGCAGCGTACTAGCGGGCTTCTACGAGCAGTACTTC,CASSVLAGFYEQYF
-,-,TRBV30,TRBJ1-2,TGTGCCTGGAGTGACAGGTTCGTTGGCTATGGCTACACCTTC,CAWSDRFVGYGYTF
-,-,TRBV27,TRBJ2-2,TGTGCCAGCAGTTTATTCGGCACCGGGGAGCTGTTTTTT,CASSLFGTGELFF
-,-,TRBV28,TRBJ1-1,TGTGCCAGCAGTTCCCGGGCGGGTGAAGCTTTCTTT,CASSSRAGEAFF
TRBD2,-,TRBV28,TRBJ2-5,TGTGCCAGCAGTTTCAGGCGGGAGGTCAGAGAGACCCAGTACTTC,CASSFRREVRETQYF
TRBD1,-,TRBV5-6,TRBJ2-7,TGTGCCAGCACAAGACAGGGAGACTACGAGCAGTACTTC,CASTRQGDYEQYF
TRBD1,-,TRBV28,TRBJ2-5,TGTGCCAGCAGTCCCATAGGACAGGGGCGAGAAGAGACCCAGTACTTC,CASSPIGQGREETQYF
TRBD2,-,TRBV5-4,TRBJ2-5,TGTGCCAGCAGCTTGGTTGGTAGCGGGAGGGCCATAGAGACCCAGTACTTC,CASSLVGSGRAIETQYF
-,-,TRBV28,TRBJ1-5,TGTGCCAGCAGTTTTATAGGGTCCTACCAGCCCCAGCATTTT,CASSFIGSYQPQHF
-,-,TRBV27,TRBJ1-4,TGTGCCAGCAGTTTATGGGCCAGGGCTAATGAAAAACTGTTTTTT,CASSLWARANEKLFF
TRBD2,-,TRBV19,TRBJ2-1,TGTGCCACTGGGACTAGCTTGGTTACGCCCCTTGAGCAGTTCTTC,CATGTSLVTPLEQFF
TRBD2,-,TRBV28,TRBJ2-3,TGTGCCAGCAGTTGGCCTGTTAGCGGGGGTAGCACAGATACGCAGTATTTT,CASSWPVSGGSTDTQYF
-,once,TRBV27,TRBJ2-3,TGTGCCAGCAGTCCATCAGGGGTCGCAGATACGCAGTATTTT,CASSPSGVADTQYF
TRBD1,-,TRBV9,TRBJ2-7,TGTGCCAGCAGCGTAAACAGGGGGTCCGAGCAGTACTTC,CASSVNRGSEQYF
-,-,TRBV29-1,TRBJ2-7,TGCAGCGTAGAACAGGACGGGTACGAGCAGTACTTC,CSVEQDGYEQYF
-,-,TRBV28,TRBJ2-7,TGTGCCAGCAGTTTATACGGAATCTCCTACGAGCAGTACTTC,CASSLYGISYEQYF
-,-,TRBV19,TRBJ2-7,TGTGCCAGTAGTATAGTCGGCGGAGACTACGAGCAGTACTTC,CASSIVGGDYEQYF
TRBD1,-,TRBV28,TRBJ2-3,TGTGCCAGCAGTTTAGCGGCAGGGGGCGCAGATACGCAGTATTTT,CASSLAAGGADTQYF
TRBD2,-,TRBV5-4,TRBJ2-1,TGTGCCAGCAGCTTGGGGGACTATAGTGGGGATGAGCAGTTCTTC,CASSLGDYSGDEQFF
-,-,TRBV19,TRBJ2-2,TGTGCCAGTAATTCGCTCATCGGAACCGGGGAGCTGTTTTTT,CASNSLIGTGELFF
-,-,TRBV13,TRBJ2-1,TGTGCCAGCAGCTTATGGACTGGAATCTACAATGAGCAGTTCTTC,CASSLWTGIYNEQFF
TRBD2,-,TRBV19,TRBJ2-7,TGTGCCAGTAGTGGAGCTAGCGGCTCCTACGAGCAGTACTTC,CASSGASGSYEQYF
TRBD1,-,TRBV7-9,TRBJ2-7,TGTGCCAGCAGCATTTGGACAGGGGGGAACGAGCAGTACTTC,CASSIWTGGNEQYF
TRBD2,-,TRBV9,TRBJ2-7,TGTGCCAGCGGTAGTGGGGAGGGCCCGCTGTACTTC,CASGSGEGPLYF
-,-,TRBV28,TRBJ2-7,TGTGCCAGCAGCCCCGGACGGAACTACGAGCAGTACTTC,CASSPGRNYEQYF
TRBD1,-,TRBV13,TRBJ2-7,TGTGCCAGCAGCCTGGGACAGGGTAGAGGCGAGCAGTACTTC,CASSLGQGRGEQYF
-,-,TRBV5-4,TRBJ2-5,TGTGCCAACGGACAGATAGAAGAGACCCAGTACTTC,CANGQIEETQYF
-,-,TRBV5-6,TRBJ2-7,TGTGCCAGCAGCTTGGGGGGGACTGCGTCTTACGAGCAGTACTTC,CASSLGGTASYEQYF
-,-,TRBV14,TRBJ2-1,TGTGCCAGCAGCCCGGTTGACAGCTCCTACAATGAGCAGTTCTTC,CASSPVDSSYNEQFF
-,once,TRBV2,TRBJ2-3,TGTGCCAGCAGTACAGGGGAGGGAGATACGCAGTATTTT,CASSTGEGDTQYF
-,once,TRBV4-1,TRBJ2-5,TGCGCCAGCAGCCCGAGCGGGGAGACCCAGTACTTC,CASSPSGETQYF